Sequencing of this T cell receptor beta chain was carried out in a study of shared clonotypes between healthy human individuals. Whole-study results and caveats: Generation of non-shared clonotypes was less probable than generation of clonotypes shared by all four donors.

Researchers ran the assay at a deep level. Genomic DNA belonging to each subset was distributed in equal measure over several immunoSEQ plates. Clones were sequenced by immunoSEQ multiplex PCR, and TCRdb holds only the in-frame ones, with some missing. The profile shows about 600,000 clones, 95% to 98% of them singletons. Comments on this clone: Its target is unknown.

This CDR3 contains 15 residues. V lost 1 base, J lost 2 bases, and 12 bases lay in between. Germline V lookup: CDR1 MDHEN, CDR2 SYDVKM. This TCR derives from a woman younger than 45 in good health. Material for sequencing was naive CD4+ T cells sorted from blood. Indicated subset: CD45RA+ positively selected. The J gene is TRBJ2-7, the V gene TRBV28; D possibly corresponds to TRBD1 (5 bases). CDR3 amino acids: CASSLFPDTPYEQYF. CDR3 bases: TGTGCCAGCAGTTTATTTCCGGACACCCCCTACGAGCAGTACTTC.